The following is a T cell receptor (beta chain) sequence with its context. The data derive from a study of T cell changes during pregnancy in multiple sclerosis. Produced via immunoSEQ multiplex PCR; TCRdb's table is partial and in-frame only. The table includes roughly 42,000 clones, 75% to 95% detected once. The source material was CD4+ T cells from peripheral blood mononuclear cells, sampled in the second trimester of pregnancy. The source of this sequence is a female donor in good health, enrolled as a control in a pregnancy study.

CDR3 region: CASSTEIADEQYF. DNA for the CDR3: TGTGCCAGCTCCACAGAAATAGCGGACGAGCAGTACTTC. The rearrangement links TRBV18 to TRBJ2-7; D perhaps matches TRBD2 (6 bases). V gave up 6 bases and J gave up 5 bases, with 14 bases separating them. Germline loops: CDR1 KGHSH, CDR2 LQKENI. This CDR3 is built from 13 residues.